The 22 T cell receptor beta chains reported below all come from one sample, sequenced in a study of blood T cell repertoires in COVID-19. TCRdb's table, derived via immunoSEQ multiplex PCR, lists solely in-frame clones and lacks some. The table shows 190,000 or so clones, with about 89% occurring only once. What was sequenced was peripheral blood. The receptors were sampled from a man aged 35-49 years with acute or convalescent COVID-19.

The J gene is TRBJ2-3, the V gene TRBV5-1; TRBD2 aligns across 11 bases. From germline, CDR1 is SGHRS and CDR2 YFSETQ. CDR3 size: 17 residues. V was clipped by 7 bases and J by 0 bases; unmatched bases: 10. CDR3: CASERLAGGSSTDTQYF. CDR3 DNA sequence: TGCGCCAGCGAAAGGCTAGCGGGGGGATCTAGCACAGATACGCAGTATTTT.

The V and J genes are TRBV15 and TRBJ1-5, with 9 bases identical to TRBD1. This CDR3 comprises 17 residues. V lost 6 bases and J lost 1; bases outside the gene matches: 10. Germline values: CDR1 LNHNV, CDR2 YYDKDF (reference sequence). In DNA form, the CDR3 reads TGTGCCACCAGAAGTACAGGGGGCAGGGGGAGCAATCAGCCCCAGCATTTT. Its translation is CATRSTGGRGSNQPQHF.

The chain couples TRBV5-1 to TRBJ1-2; D gene uncertain. The germline V and J ends were trimmed by 0 bases and 5 bases, with 11 bases remaining between them. CDR3 length: 14 amino acids. Germline CDR1 reads SGHRS; CDR2 reads YFSETQ. As DNA, the CDR3 is TGCGCCAGCAGCTTGGTCGGACTAGAGTATGGCTACACCTTC. Its protein product is CASSLVGLEYGYTF.

The rearrangement joins TRBV5-5 to TRBJ1-2; D possibly corresponds to TRBD1 (6 bases). The CDR3 consists of 14 residues. CDR1 is SGHKS and CDR2 is YYEKEE in the germline V gene (reference sequence). The V end lost 4 bases, the J end lost 3 bases, and 13 bases lay between the germline ends. CDR3 in amino acids: CASSPGTLDYGYTF. The CDR3 region has the DNA TGTGCCAGCAGCCCCGGGACACTGGACTATGGCTACACCTTC.

The chain's CDR3 is CASSLAPGTGLYSPLHF. In DNA form, the CDR3 reads TGTGCCAGCAGTTTGGCTCCCGGGACAGGACTGTATTCACCCCTCCACTTT. This chain connects TRBV28 to TRBJ1-6; 8 nucleotides line up with TRBD1. The CDR3 runs to 17 residues. CDR1 and CDR2 from the germline V gene are MDHEN and SYDVKM. With 3 bases clipped from V and 8 bases from J, the junction kept 12 bases outside the gene matches.

The V gene is TRBV5-5, the J gene TRBJ2-5; TRBD2 agrees at 13 bases. This CDR3 is 17 amino acids long. Germline V gives CDR1 SGHKS, CDR2 YYEKEE (reference sequence). V was clipped by 4 bases and J by 0 bases; unmatched bases: 6. CDR3 coding DNA: TGTGCCAGCAGCGCGGGACTAGCGGGGCCGTACCAAGAGACCCAGTACTTC. It specifies CASSAGLAGPYQETQYF.

The chain recombines TRBV7-9 with TRBJ1-2; possible D gene TRBD1, 6 bases. The V gene's germline CDR1 is SEHNR and CDR2 FQNEAQ (reference sequence). The CDR3 is made up of 16 amino acids. With 5 bases removed from V and 4 bases from J, the gap between germline ends came to 20 bases. The CDR3 here is CASSPVGGGAGYGYTF. Here the CDR3 DNA reads TGTGCCAGCAGCCCCGTTGGGGGGGGCGCGGGCTATGGCTACACCTTC.

This clone was recorded only once. The chain carries TRBV23-1 and TRBJ2-7; a possible D gene is TRBD2 (5 bases). TRBV23-1 is known as an ORF, though its function is uncertain. The ends were cut back, 0 bases at V and 7 bases at J, with 22 bases in the middle. This CDR3 has 17 residues. The CDR3 here is CASSQSRAALKPGEQYF. In DNA form, the CDR3 reads TGCGCCAGCAGTCAATCGAGGGCAGCCCTAAAGCCGGGAGAGCAGTACTTC.

This clone was recorded once. The rearrangement links TRBV29-1 to TRBJ2-1; tentative D call: TRBD1 (6 bases). Trimming took 3 bases from V and 1 from J, leaving 7 bases between them. This CDR3 is 13 amino acids long. CDR1 and CDR2 from the germline V gene are SQVTM and ANQGSEA. This CDR3 is CSVDGQSYNEQFF. Here the CDR3 DNA reads TGCAGCGTTGATGGACAGTCCTACAATGAGCAGTTCTTC.

The chain joins TRBV28 to TRBJ1-5; D gene unclear. The V gene lost 4 bases and the J gene lost 6 bases, with 13 bases spanning the gap. Germline V CDR1 and CDR2: MDHEN, SYDVKM. This CDR3 is built from 14 residues. Written as DNA, the CDR3 is TGTGCCAGCAGTTCGCCGACAACACCTCAGCCCCAGCATTTT. Amino acids: CASSSPTTPQPQHF.

The chain is built from TRBV9 and TRBJ2-7, with D possibly TRBD1 on 5 matching bases. The CDR3 totals 15 residues. The V end lost 0 bases, the J end lost 0 bases, and 10 bases lay between the germline ends. Per germline, CDR1 SGDLS and CDR2 YYNGEE. In nucleotides, the CDR3 is TGTGCCAGCAGCGTAGGCGACAGTGCCTCCTACGAGCAGTACTTC. Its translation: CASSVGDSASYEQYF.

This chain connects TRBV21-1 to TRBJ2-7; no DNA check was done on the table's D call, TRBD1. TRBV21-1 is tagged as a pseudogene. The CDR3 has 16 residues. CDR3: CASSKAAQDRDYEQYF. CDR3 DNA sequence: TGTGCCAGCAGCAAAGCCGCGCAGGACAGAGACTACGAGCAGTACTTC.

The chain couples TRBV7-3 to TRBJ1-6, with TRBD1 matching over 7 bases. The V and J ends lost 5 bases and 8 bases, in that order; junction bases with no gene match: 12. In germline, CDR1 is SGHTA, CDR2 FQGTGA. The length of the CDR3 is 16 residues. DNA of the CDR3: TGTGCCAGCAGCCAATCTTACAGGGGAGGCGATTCACCCCTCCACTTT. Amino acid sequence: CASSQSYRGGDSPLHF. Complete variable domain (other parts from reference TRBV7-3 and TRBJ1-6): GAGVSQTPSNKVTEKGKYVELRCDPISGHTALYWYRQSLGQGPEFLIYFQGTGAADDSGLPNDRFFAVRPEGSVSTLKIQRTERGDSAVYLCASSQSYRGGDSPLHFGNGTRLTVT.

This chain links TRBV11-2 with TRBJ2-7, with D possibly being TRBD1 (8 bases). Trimming stripped 5 bases from V and 1 base from J, with 15 bases between. The germline V gene has CDR1 SGHAT and CDR2 FQNNGV. This CDR3 comprises 15 residues. The CDR3, as DNA: TGTGCCAGCAGCCGCGACAGGGGAGGGTCCTACGAGCAGTACTTC. This gives the protein CASSRDRGGSYEQYF.

The rearrangement joins TRBV15 to TRBJ1-2, with D unclear. CDR1 is LNHNV, CDR2 YYDKDF, per germline (reference sequence). This CDR3 is built from 14 residues. Trimming removed 4 bases at V and 6 bases at J, with 15 bases between. The DNA of the CDR3 is TGTGCCACCAGCACCTGGGAGACTTTCGATGGCTACACCTTC. Its protein is CATSTWETFDGYTF.

The chain is built from TRBV3-1 (or the pseudogene TRBV3-2) and TRBJ2-1; no firm D call. V was cut by 5 bases and J by 0 bases, with 11 bases left in between. Germline lookup yields CDR1 LGHDT and CDR2 YNNKEL (reference sequence). The CDR3 runs 15 residues. This CDR3 reads CASSVSPSSYNEQFF. CDR3 DNA sequence: TGTGCCAGCAGCGTCTCACCGAGCTCCTACAATGAGCAGTTCTTC.

The chain is built from TRBV18 and TRBJ2-7, with TRBD1 identical over 9 bases. Germline CDR1 KGHSH, CDR2 LQKENI. This CDR3 has 15 amino acids. The V gene end was trimmed by 3 bases and the J gene end by 3 bases; junction bases not matched to a gene: 6. The CDR3 DNA reads as TGTGCCAGCTCACCGGGCCGGACAGGGGACTACGAGCAGTACTTC. Protein: CASSPGRTGDYEQYF.

Worth noting for this clone: At one end the junction does not follow the germline gene, possibly because of a read error. V usage is TRBV6-1 and J usage is TRBJ2-2; TRBD1 agrees at 10 bases. Germline V gene data show CDR1 as MNHNS and CDR2 as SASEGT. CDR3 length: 15 amino acids. The CDR3 here is CASNERDRGTGELFF. For the CDR3, the DNA is TGTGCCAGCAATGAACGGGACAGGGGCACCGGGGAGCTGTTTTTT.

This chain uses TRBV5-1 with TRBJ1-2; D may be TRBD1 (6 bases). CDR1 is SGHRS and CDR2 is YFSETQ in the germline V gene. This CDR3 region has 13 residues. V gave up 4 bases and J gave up 7 bases, with 14 bases separating them. The CDR3 spells CASSLGASSGYTF. CDR3 bases: TGCGCCAGCAGCCTGGGGGCATCTTCTGGCTACACCTTC.

The chain employs TRBV19 and TRBJ1-2; unclear D gene. The CDR3 consists of 15 residues. The V and J ends lost 4 bases and 4 bases respectively, with 16 bases between them. In germline, CDR1 is LNHDA, CDR2 SQIVND (reference sequence). This CDR3 reads CASSTGSPNFYGYTF. The CDR3 DNA follows: TGTGCCAGTAGTACCGGGAGCCCAAATTTCTATGGCTACACCTTC.

This sequence joins TRBV5-1 and TRBJ2-5; D gene uncertain. Trimming stripped 0 bases from V and 1 base from J, with 7 bases between. CDR1 and CDR2 (germline): SGHRS, YFSETQ. The length of the CDR3 is 14 residues. The CDR3 nucleotides are TGCGCCAGCAGCTTGGCCTCAGTCCAAGAGACCCAGTACTTC. Its protein is CASSLASVQETQYF.

This clone was recorded only once. The V and J genes are TRBV28 and TRBJ2-7; no clear D. The CDR3 spans 12 residues. The V gene lost 5 bases and the J gene lost 2 bases, with 7 bases spanning the gap. The germline CDR1 and CDR2 sequences are MDHEN and SYDVKM. CDR3 in DNA: TGTGCCAGCAGTGGCCTGCCCTACGAGCAGTACTTC. Amino acid sequence: CASSGLPYEQYF.